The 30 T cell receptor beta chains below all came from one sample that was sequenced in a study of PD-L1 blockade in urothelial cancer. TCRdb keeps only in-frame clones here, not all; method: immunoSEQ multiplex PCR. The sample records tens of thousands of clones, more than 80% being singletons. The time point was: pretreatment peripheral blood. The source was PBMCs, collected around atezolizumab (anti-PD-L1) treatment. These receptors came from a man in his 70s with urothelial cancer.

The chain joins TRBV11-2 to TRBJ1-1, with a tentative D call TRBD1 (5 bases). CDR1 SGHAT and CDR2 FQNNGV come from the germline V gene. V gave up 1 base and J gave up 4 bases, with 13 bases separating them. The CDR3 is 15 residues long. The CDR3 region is CASSLGGPGPTEAFF. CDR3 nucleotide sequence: TGTGCCAGCAGCTTAGGGGGCCCAGGGCCCACTGAAGCTTTCTTT.

The CDR3 DNA is TGTGCCAGCAGCTCTGCAGGGAACTATGGCTACACCTTC. Amino acids: CASSSAGNYGYTF. J is TRBJ1-2 and V is TRBV7-9; possibly TRBD1 for D (5 bases). The CDR3 contains 13 residues. Germline loops: CDR1 SEHNR, CDR2 FQNEAQ (reference sequence). The V end lost 4 bases, the J end lost 2 bases, and 8 bases lay between the germline ends.

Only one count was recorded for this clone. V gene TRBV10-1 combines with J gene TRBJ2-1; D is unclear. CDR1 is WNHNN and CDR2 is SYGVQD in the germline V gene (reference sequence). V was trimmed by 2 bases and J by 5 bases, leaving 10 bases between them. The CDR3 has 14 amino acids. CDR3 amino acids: CASSENIQHNEQFF. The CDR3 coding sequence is TGCGCCAGCAGTGAGAACATACAACACAATGAGCAGTTCTTC.

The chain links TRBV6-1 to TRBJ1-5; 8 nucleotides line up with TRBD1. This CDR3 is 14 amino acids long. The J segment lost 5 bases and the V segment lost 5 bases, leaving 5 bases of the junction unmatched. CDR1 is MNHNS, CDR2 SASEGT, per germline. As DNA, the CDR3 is TGTGCCAGCAGTCGACAGGGGTCCGATCAGCCCCAGCATTTT. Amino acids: CASSRQGSDQPQHF.

Here the CDR3 reads CASSFDRARNTIYF. CDR3 sequence (DNA): TGTGCCAGCAGCTTCGACAGGGCAAGAAACACCATATATTTT. The chain is built from TRBV11-3 and TRBJ1-3; 7 nucleotides line up with TRBD1. Trimming at V came to 3 bases and at J to 5 bases, leaving 4 bases not matched to a gene. The CDR3 runs to 14 residues. Germline-derived CDR1 and CDR2 are SGHNT and YENEEA. The variable domain in full, completed from reference TRBV11-3 and TRBJ1-3, reads EAGVVQSPRYKIIEKKQPVAFWCNPISGHNTLYWYLQNLGQGPELLIRYENEEAVDDSQLPKDRFSAERLKGVDSTLKIQPAELGDSAVYLCASSFDRARNTIYFGEGSWLTVV.

CDR3 region: CASSTPGANYGYTF. CDR3 nucleotides: TGTGCCAGCAGTACCCCGGGAGCGAACTATGGCTACACCTTC. The rearrangement uses TRBV6-5 and TRBJ1-2; no reliable D call. This CDR3 has 14 residues. Between the trimmed V and J ends, which lost 5 bases and 2 bases, there was a span of 12 bases. The germline V gene has CDR1 MNHEY and CDR2 SVGAGI.

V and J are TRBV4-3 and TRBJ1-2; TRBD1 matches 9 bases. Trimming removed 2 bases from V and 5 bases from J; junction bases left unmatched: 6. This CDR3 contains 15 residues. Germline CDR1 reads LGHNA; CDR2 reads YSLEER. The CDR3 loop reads CASSQPGTGLYGYTF. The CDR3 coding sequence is TGCGCCAGCAGCCAACCGGGGACAGGGTTGTATGGCTACACCTTC.

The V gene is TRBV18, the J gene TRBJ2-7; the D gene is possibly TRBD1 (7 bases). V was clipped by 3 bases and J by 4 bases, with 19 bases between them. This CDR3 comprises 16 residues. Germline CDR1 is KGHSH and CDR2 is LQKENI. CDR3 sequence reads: CASSPLGGTVPYEQYF. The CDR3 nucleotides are TGTGCCAGCTCACCCCTAGGAGGGACAGTCCCTTACGAGCAGTACTTC.

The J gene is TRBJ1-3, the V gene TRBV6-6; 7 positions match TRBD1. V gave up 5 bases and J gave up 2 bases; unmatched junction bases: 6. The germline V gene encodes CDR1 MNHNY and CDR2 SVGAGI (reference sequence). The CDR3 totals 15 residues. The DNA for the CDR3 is TGTGCCAGCAGTAACCTAGGGACAGCTGGAAACACCATATATTTT. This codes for CASSNLGTAGNTIYF.

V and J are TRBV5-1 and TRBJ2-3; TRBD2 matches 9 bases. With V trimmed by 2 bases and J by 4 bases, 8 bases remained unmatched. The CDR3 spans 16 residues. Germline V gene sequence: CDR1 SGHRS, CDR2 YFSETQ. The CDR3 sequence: CASSFGGGGAADTQYF. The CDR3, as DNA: TGCGCCAGCAGCTTCGGGGGCGGGGGGGCAGCAGATACGCAGTATTTT.

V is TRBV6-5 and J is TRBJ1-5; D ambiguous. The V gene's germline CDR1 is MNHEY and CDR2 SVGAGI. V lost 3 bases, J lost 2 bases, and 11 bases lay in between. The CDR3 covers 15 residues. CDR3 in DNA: TGTGCCAGCAGTTATTCCCGGAGGGGCAATCAGCCCCAGCATTTT. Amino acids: CASSYSRRGNQPQHF.

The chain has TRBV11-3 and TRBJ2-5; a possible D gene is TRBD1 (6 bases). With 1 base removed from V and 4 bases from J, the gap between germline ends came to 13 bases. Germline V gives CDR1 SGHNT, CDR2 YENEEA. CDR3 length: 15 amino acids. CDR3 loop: CASSLGQGSPETQYF. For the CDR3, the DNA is TGTGCCAGCAGCTTAGGGCAGGGGAGTCCAGAGACCCAGTACTTC. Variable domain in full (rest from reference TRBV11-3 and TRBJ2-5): EAGVVQSPRYKIIEKKQPVAFWCNPISGHNTLYWYLQNLGQGPELLIRYENEEAVDDSQLPKDRFSAERLKGVDSTLKIQPAELGDSAVYLCASSLGQGSPETQYFGPGTRLLVL.

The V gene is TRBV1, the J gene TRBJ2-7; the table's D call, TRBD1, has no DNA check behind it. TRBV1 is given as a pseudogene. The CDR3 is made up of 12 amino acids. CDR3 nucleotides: TGCACCAGCAGCCCGGACAGGGACGAGCAGTACTTC. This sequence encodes CTSSPDRDEQYF.

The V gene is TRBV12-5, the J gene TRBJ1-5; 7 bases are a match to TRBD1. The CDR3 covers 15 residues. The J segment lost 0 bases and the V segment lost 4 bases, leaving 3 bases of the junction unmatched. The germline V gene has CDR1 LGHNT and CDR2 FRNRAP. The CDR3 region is CASGWGTDSNQPQHF. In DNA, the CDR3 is TGTGCTAGTGGTTGGGGGACAGATAGCAATCAGCCCCAGCATTTT.

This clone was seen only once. The CDR3 protein is CAWTRMKQETQYF. CDR3 nucleotide sequence: TGTGCCTGGACGAGGATGAAGCAAGAGACCCAGTACTTC. V usage is TRBV30 and J usage is TRBJ2-5; D call uncertain. Germline values: CDR1 GTSNPN, CDR2 SVGIG (reference sequence). This CDR3 region has 13 residues. The germline V and J ends were trimmed by 4 bases and 2 bases, with 11 bases remaining between them.

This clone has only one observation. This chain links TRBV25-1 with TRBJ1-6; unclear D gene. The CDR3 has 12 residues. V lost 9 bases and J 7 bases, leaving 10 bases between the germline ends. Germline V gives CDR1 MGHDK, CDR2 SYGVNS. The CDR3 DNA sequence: TGTGCCAGTCGGAGGGAAAATTCACCCCTCCACTTT. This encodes CASRRENSPLHF.

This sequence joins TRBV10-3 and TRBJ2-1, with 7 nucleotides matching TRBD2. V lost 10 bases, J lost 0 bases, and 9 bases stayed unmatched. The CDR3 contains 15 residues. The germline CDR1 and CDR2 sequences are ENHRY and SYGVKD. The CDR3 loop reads CATARAGSSYNEQFF. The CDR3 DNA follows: TGTGCCACCGCTCGAGCGGGGAGCTCCTACAATGAGCAGTTCTTC.

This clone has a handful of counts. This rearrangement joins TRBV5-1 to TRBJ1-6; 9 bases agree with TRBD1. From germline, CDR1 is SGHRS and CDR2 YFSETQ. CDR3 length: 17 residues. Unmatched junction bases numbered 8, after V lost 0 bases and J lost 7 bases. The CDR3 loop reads CASSLGSTGGENSPLHF. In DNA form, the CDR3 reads TGCGCCAGCAGCTTGGGGAGTACAGGGGGCGAAAATTCACCCCTCCACTTT.

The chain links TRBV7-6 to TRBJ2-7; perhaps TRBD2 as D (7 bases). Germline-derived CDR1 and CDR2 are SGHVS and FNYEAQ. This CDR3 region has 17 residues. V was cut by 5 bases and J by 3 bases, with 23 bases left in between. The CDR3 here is CASSLRGGGLSIYEQYF. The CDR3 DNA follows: TGTGCCAGCAGCCTTAGAGGGGGGGGCCTGTCCATCTACGAGCAGTACTTC.

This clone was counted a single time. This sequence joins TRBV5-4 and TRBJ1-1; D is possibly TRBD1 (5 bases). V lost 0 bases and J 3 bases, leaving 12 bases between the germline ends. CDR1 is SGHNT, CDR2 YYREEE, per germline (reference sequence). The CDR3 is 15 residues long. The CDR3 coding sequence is TGTGCCAGCAGCTTGGCCGGTGGCAGGGACACTGAAGCTTTCTTT. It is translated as CASSLAGGRDTEAFF. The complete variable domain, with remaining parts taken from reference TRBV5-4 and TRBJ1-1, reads ETGVTQSPTHLIKTRGQQVTLRCSSQSGHNTVSWYQQALGQGPQFIFQYYREEENGRGNFPPRFSGLQFPNYSSELNVNALELDDSALYLCASSLAGGRDTEAFFGQGTRLTVV.

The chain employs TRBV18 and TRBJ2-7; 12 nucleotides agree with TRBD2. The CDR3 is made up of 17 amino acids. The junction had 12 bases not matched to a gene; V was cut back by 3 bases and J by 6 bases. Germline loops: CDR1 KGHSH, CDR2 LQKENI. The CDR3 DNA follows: TGTGCCAGCTCACCCGGCGCTAGCGGGGGGGGATCCCTCGAGCAGTACTTC. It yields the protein CASSPGASGGGSLEQYF.

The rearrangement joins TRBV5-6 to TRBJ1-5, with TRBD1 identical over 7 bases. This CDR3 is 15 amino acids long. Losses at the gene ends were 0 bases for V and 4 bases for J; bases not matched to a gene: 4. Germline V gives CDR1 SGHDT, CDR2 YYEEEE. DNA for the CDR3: TGTGCCAGCAGCTTGGCAGGACAGGAGAATCAGCCCCAGCATTTT. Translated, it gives CASSLAGQENQPQHF.

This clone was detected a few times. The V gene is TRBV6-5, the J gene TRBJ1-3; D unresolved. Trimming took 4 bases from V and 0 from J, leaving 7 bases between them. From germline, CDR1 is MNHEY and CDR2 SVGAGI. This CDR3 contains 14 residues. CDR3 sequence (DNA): TGTGCCAGCAGTTCTACAGACTCTGGAAACACCATATATTTT. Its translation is CASSSTDSGNTIYF.

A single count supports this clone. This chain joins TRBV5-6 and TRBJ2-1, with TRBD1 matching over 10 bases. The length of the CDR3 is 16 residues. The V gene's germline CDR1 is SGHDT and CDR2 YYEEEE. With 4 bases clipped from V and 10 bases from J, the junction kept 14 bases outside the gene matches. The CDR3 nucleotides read TGTGCCAGCAGCCTGGACAGGGGGGGGCAGTACACGGAGCAGTTCTTC. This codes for CASSLDRGGQYTEQFF.

The CDR3 sequence: CASRITGSIYEQYF. Written as DNA, the CDR3 is TGTGCCAGCAGGATAACAGGGTCGATCTACGAGCAGTACTTC. This chain joins TRBV2 and TRBJ2-7, with D tentatively TRBD1 (6 bases). Germline assignment: CDR1 SNHLY and CDR2 FYNNEI. The CDR3 consists of 14 residues. Trimming removed 6 bases from V and 3 bases from J, with 15 bases in between.

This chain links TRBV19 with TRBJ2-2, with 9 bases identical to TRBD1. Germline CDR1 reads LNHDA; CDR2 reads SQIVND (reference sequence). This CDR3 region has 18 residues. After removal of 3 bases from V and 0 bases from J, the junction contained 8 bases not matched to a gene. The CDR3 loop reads CASSMWTGDFANTGELFF. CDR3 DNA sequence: TGTGCCAGTAGTATGTGGACAGGGGACTTCGCGAACACCGGGGAGCTGTTTTTT.

The CDR3 nucleotides read TGTGCCAGCAGCGGGGGGGGCGGGACACTCGGGGAGCAGTACTTC. This translates into CASSGGGGTLGEQYF. V usage is TRBV11-2 and J usage is TRBJ2-7; a possible D gene is TRBD2 (7 bases). There are 15 residues in the CDR3. Germline-derived CDR1 and CDR2 are SGHAT and FQNNGV. V lost 5 bases and J 7 bases, leaving 21 bases between the germline ends.

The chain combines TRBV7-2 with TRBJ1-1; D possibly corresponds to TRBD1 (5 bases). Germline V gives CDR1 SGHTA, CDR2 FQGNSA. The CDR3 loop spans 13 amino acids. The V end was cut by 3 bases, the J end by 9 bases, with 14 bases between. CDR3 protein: CASSLRGQDQAFF. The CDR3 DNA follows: TGTGCCAGCAGCTTGCGGGGCCAAGATCAAGCTTTCTTT.

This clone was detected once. CDR3 sequence (DNA): TGTGCCACCAGCAATCACCTCCGGGTCCTCGTTCACTATGGCTACACCTTC. This gives the protein CATSNHLRVLVHYGYTF. V usage is TRBV15 and J usage is TRBJ1-2; D remains ambiguous. Germline CDR1 LNHNV, CDR2 YYDKDF (reference sequence). Trimming took 4 bases from V and 3 from J, leaving 21 bases between them. This CDR3 is built from 17 residues.

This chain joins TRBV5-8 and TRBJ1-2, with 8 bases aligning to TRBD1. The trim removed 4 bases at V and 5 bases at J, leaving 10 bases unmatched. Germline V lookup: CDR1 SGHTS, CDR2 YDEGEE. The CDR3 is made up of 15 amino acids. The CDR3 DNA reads TGTGCCAGCAGCCAACCGACAGGGGCTCTGTATGGCTACACCTTC. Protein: CASSQPTGALYGYTF. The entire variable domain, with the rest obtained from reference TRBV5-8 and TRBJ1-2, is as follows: EAGVTQSPTHLIKTRGQQATLRCSPISGHTSVYWYQQALGLGLQFLLWYDEGEERNRGNFPPRFSGRQFPNYSSELNVNALELEDSALYLCASSQPTGALYGYTFGSGTRLTVV.